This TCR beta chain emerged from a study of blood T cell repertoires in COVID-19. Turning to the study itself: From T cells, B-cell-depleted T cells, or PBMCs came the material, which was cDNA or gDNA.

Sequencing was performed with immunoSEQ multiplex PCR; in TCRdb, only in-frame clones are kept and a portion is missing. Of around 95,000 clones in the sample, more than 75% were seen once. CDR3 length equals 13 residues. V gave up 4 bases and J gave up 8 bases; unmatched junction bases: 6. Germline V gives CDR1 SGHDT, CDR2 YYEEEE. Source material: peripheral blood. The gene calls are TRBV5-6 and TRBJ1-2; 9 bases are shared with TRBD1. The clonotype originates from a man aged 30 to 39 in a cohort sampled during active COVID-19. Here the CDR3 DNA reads TGTGCCAGCAGCCGGGACAGGGCGTACGGCTACACCTTC. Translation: CASSRDRAYGYTF.